This T cell receptor (beta chain) was recovered during a study of blood T cell repertoires in COVID-19. Whole-study context: PBMCs, B-cell-depleted T cells, or T cells provided the cDNA or gDNA that made up the material.

Generated by immunoSEQ multiplex PCR, the TCRdb table keeps only in-frame clones and is missing some. The data contain over 200,000 clones, about 88% of them singletons. The V gene's germline CDR1 is SGDLS and CDR2 YYNGEE. The CDR3 runs to 15 residues. Trimming stripped 1 base from V and 0 bases from J, with 10 bases between. This chain joins TRBV9 and TRBJ2-5; D remains unclear. The sequenced sample was peripheral blood. The source is a woman aged 55-69 years with acute or convalescent COVID-19. CDR3 protein: CASSVFAENQETQYF. The CDR3 nucleotides read TGTGCCAGCAGCGTATTCGCAGAAAACCAAGAGACCCAGTACTTC.